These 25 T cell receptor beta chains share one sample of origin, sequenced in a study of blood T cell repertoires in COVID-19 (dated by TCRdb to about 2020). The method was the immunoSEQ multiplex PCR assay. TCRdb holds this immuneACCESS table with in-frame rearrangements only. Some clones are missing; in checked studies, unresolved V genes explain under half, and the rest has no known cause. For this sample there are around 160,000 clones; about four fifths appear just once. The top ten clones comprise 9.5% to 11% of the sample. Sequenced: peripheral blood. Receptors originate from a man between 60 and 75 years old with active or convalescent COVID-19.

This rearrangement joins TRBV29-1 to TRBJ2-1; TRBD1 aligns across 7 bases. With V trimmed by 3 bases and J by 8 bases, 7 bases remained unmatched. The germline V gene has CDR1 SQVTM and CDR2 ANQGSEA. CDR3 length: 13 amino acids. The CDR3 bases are TGCAGCGTTGAGGGACAGTTAAGGGATGAGCAGTTCTTC. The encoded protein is CSVEGQLRDEQFF.

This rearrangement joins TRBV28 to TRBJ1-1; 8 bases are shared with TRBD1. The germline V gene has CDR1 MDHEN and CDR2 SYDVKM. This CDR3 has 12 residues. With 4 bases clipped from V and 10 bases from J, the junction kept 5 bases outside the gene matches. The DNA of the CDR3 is TGTGCCAGCAGTTCGGCAGGGGGCTTAGCTTTCTTT. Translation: CASSSAGGLAFF.

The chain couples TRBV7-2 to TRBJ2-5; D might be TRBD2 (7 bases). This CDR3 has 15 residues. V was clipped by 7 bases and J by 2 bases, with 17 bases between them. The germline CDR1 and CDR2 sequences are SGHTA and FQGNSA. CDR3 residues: CASTSQGGGQETQYF. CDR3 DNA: TGTGCCAGCACCTCCCAAGGGGGGGGGCAAGAGACCCAGTACTTC.

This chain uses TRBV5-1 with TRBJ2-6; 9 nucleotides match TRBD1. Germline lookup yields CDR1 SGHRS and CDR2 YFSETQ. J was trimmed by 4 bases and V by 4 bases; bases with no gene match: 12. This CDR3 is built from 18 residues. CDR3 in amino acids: CASSRSDRGLSGANVLTF. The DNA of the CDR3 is TGCGCCAGCAGCAGGTCAGACAGGGGGTTATCCGGGGCCAACGTCCTGACTTTC.

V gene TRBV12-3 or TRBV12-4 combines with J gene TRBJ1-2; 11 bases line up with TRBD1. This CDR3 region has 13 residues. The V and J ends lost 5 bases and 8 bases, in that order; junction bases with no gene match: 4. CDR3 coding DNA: TGTGCCAGCAGTCTGGACAGGGGGCGCGGCTACACCTTC. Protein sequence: CASSLDRGRGYTF.

CDR3 amino acids: CASSLAGQGAGGPLHF. The DNA of the CDR3 is TGTGCCAGCAGCTTAGCGGGACAGGGCGCCGGTGGACCCCTCCACTTT. The genes are TRBV7-9 and TRBJ1-6, with 9 bases matching TRBD1. The germline V gene encodes CDR1 SEHNR and CDR2 FQNEAQ (reference sequence). V lost 0 bases to trimming and J lost 12 bases; unmatched junction nucleotides: 9. This CDR3 is 16 amino acids long.

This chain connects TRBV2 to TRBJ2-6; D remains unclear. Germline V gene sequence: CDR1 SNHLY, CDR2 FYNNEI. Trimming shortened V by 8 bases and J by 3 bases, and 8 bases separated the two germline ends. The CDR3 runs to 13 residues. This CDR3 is CASEFGGANVLTF. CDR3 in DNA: TGTGCCAGCGAGTTTGGTGGGGCCAACGTCCTGACTTTC.

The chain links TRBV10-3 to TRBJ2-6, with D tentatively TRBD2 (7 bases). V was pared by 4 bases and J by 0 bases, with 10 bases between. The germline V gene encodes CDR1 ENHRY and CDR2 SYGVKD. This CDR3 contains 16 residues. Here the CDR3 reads CAISGGGGSGANVLTF. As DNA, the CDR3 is TGTGCCATCAGTGGGGGGGGCGGCTCTGGGGCCAACGTCCTGACTTTC.

CDR3 nucleotides: TGCGCCAGCAGTCATGGGGACAGGCGTAATTCACCCCTCCACTTT. As protein: CASSHGDRRNSPLHF. This chain connects TRBV23-1 to TRBJ1-6, with TRBD1 matching 8 bases. TRBV23-1 is sorted into the ORF group, with uncertain function. Trimming at V came to 3 bases and at J to 6 bases, leaving 4 bases not matched to a gene. The CDR3 is 15 residues long.

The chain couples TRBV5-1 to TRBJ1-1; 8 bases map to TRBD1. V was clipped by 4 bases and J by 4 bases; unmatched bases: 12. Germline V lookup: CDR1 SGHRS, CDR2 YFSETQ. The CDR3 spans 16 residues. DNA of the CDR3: TGCGCCAGCAGCCAGGGGGCAGGGTATCAGGTCACTGAAGCTTTCTTT. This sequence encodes CASSQGAGYQVTEAFF.

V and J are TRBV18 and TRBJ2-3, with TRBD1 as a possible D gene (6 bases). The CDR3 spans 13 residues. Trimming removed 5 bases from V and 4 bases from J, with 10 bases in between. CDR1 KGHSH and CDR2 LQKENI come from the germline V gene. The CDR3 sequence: CASSYRDPDTQYF. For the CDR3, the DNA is TGTGCCAGCTCATACAGGGACCCAGATACGCAGTATTTT.

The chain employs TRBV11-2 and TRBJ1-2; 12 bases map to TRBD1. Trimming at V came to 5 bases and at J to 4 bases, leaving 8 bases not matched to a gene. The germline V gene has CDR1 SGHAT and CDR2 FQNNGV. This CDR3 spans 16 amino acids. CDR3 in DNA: TGTGCCAGCAGCCCAGGGACAGGGGGCTTCGGCTATGGCTACACCTTC. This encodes CASSPGTGGFGYGYTF.

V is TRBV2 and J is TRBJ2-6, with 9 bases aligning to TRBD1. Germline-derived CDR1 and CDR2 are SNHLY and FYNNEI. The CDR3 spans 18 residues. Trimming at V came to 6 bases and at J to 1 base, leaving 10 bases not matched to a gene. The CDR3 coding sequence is TGTGCCAGCAGGAGGGGGACAGGGCGTTTATCTGGGGCCAACGTCCTGACTTTC. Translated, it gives CASRRGTGRLSGANVLTF.

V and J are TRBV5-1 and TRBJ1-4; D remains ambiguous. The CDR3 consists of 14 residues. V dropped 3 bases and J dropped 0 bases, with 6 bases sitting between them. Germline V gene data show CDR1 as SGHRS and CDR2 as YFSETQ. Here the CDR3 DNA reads TGCGCCAGCAGCTCTAAAACAACTAATGAAAAACTGTTTTTT. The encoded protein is CASSSKTTNEKLFF.

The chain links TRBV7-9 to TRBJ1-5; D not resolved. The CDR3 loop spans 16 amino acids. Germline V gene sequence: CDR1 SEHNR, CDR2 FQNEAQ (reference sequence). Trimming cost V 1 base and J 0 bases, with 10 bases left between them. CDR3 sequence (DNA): TGTGCCAGCAGCTTAGTTGGAGGGTATAGCAATCAGCCCCAGCATTTT. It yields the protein CASSLVGGYSNQPQHF.

Here the CDR3 reads CSGSTGVRTEAFF. In DNA form, the CDR3 reads TGCAGCGGCTCGACAGGGGTGCGGACTGAAGCTTTCTTT. The rearrangement joins TRBV29-1 to TRBJ1-1; 8 bases are a match to TRBD1. The ends lost 7 bases at V and 5 bases at J; junction bases unmatched: 9. The CDR3 runs to 13 residues. The V gene's germline CDR1 is SQVTM and CDR2 ANQGSEA.

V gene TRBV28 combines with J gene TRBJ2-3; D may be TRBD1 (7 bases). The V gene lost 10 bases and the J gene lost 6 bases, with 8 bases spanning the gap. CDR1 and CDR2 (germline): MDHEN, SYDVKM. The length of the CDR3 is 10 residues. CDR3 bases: TGTGCCACAGGGGGGGATACGCAGTATTTT. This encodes CATGGDTQYF. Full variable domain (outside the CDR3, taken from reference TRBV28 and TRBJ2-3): DVKVTQSSRYLVKRTGEKVFLECVQDMDHENMFWYRQDPGLGLRLIYFSYDVKMKEKGDIPEGYSVSREKKERFSLILESASTNQTSMYLCATGGDTQYFGPGTRLTVL.

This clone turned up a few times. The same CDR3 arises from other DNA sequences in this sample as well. As DNA, the CDR3 is TGTGCCAGCAGTGAAGACAGGGCCGGCAATCAGCCCCAGCATTTT. Translated, it gives CASSEDRAGNQPQHF. The chain recombines TRBV2 with TRBJ1-5; D is perhaps TRBD1 (6 bases). Germline V lookup: CDR1 SNHLY, CDR2 FYNNEI. The CDR3 has 15 residues. V dropped 1 base and J dropped 2 bases, with 9 bases sitting between them.

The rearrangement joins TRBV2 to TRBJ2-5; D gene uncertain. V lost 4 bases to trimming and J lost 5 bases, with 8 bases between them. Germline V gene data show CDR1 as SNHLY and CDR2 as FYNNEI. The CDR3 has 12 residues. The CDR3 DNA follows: TGTGCCAGCAGTGGCCCCTATGAGACCCAGTACTTC. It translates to CASSGPYETQYF.

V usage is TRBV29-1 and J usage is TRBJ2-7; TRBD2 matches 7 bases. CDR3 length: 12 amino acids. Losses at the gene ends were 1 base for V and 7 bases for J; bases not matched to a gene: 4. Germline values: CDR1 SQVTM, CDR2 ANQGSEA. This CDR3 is CSVEVGGREQYF. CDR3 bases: TGCAGCGTTGAAGTGGGAGGGAGGGAGCAGTACTTC.

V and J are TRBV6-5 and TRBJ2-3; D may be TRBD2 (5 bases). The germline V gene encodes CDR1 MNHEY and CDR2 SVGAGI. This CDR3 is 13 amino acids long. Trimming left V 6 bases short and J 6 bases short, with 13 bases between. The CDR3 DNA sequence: TGTGCCAGCAGATCAGCGGTCCCTGATACGCAGTATTTT. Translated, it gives CASRSAVPDTQYF.

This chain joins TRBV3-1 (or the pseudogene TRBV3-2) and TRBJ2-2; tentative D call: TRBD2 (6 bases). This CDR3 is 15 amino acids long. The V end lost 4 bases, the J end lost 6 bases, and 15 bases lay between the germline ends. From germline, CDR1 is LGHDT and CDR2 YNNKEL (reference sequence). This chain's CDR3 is CASSPPGLSSGELFF. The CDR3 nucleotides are TGTGCCAGCAGCCCTCCGGGACTGAGCTCCGGGGAGCTGTTTTTT.

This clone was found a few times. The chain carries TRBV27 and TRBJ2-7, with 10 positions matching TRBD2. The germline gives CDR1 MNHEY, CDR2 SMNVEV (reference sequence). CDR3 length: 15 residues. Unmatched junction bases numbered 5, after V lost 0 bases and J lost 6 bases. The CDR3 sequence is CASSLSLAGVGEQYF. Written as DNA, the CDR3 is TGTGCCAGCAGTTTATCTCTAGCGGGAGTGGGCGAGCAGTACTTC.

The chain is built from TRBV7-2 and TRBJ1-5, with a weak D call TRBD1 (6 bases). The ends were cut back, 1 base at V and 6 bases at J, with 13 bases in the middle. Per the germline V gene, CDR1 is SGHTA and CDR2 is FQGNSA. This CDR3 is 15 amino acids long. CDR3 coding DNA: TGTGCCAGCAGCTTAGACGGCAGGGACATTCAGCCCCAGCATTTT. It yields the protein CASSLDGRDIQPQHF.

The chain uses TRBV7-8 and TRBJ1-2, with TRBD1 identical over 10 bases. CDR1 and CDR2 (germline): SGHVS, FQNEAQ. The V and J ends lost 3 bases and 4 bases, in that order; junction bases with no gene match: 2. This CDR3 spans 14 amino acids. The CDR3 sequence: CASSLGQGTYGYTF. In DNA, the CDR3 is TGTGCCAGCAGCTTGGGACAGGGGACCTATGGCTACACCTTC.